The next 19 T cell receptor beta chains were all read from a single sample in a study of shared clonotypes between healthy human individuals (dated by TCRdb to 2018 to 2020). The library was made by the immunoSEQ multiplex PCR assay. TCRdb carries this immuneACCESS record with in-frame sequences only. Its versions omit some clonotypes, under half of them owing to an unresolved V gene in the studies checked, with the rest unexplained. In this sample the table shows about 2 million clones, just under 95% of which occur a single time. The ten largest clones capture 1% to 1.5% of the sample. CD8 naive samples were CD45RO-negative cells positively selected for CCR7, giving a CD45RA+CCR7+ population that excluded TemRA cells. Sequencing was performed on naive CD8+ T cells sorted from blood. Read against the paper, the sample's cell subset or site label means: CD45RA+CCR7+. Receptor source: a man younger than 35 in good health.

The chain is built from TRBV6-5 and TRBJ1-2; unclear D gene. CDR1 and CDR2 from the germline V gene are MNHEY and SVGAGI. The CDR3 has 14 amino acids. Trimming stripped 4 bases from V and 4 bases from J, with 13 bases between. CDR3 in amino acids: CASSLAESSYGYTF. The CDR3 DNA reads TGTGCCAGCAGTTTGGCCGAGTCGTCCTATGGCTACACCTTC.

The chain couples TRBV5-1 to TRBJ2-3; 9 bases are a match to TRBD1. Germline CDR1 and CDR2: SGHRS and YFSETQ. The CDR3 is 19 residues long. V lost 0 bases, J lost 2 bases, and 13 bases stayed unmatched. CDR3 DNA sequence: TGCGCCAGCAGCTTGGATCTGGAGGCACAGGGGGCCGACACAGATACGCAGTATTTT. It is translated as CASSLDLEAQGADTDTQYF.

This clone has a single count. The DNA of the CDR3 is TGTGCCAGCAGCTTCTACGGGCTGTACACCTTC. Its protein product is CASSFYGLYTF. The chain couples TRBV5-4 to TRBJ1-2, with unresolved D. Looked up from germline, CDR1 is SGHNT and CDR2 is YYREEE (reference sequence). This CDR3 is 11 amino acids long. V lost 2 bases to trimming and J lost 11 bases, with 10 bases between them.

The J gene is TRBJ2-3, the V gene TRBV30, with D hard to call. V lost 4 bases, J lost 6 bases, and 8 bases lay in between. The germline CDR1 and CDR2 sequences are GTSNPN and SVGIG (reference sequence). The CDR3 is 11 residues long. In nucleotides, the CDR3 is TGTGCCTGGACCACTGTCGATACGCAGTATTTT. Translating gives CAWTTVDTQYF.

V is TRBV11-2 and J is TRBJ2-3, with a possible D match to TRBD2 (5 bases). Germline CDR1 is SGHAT and CDR2 is FQNNGV. V was shortened by 4 bases and J by 2 bases, with 10 bases between the two germline ends. CDR3 length: 14 residues. CDR3 sequence reads: CASSSRGDTDTQYF. CDR3 in DNA: TGTGCCAGCAGCTCCCGGGGAGACACAGATACGCAGTATTTT.

This chain links TRBV10-3 with TRBJ2-7, with 10 nucleotides matching TRBD1. The CDR3 runs to 15 residues. The germline V gene has CDR1 ENHRY and CDR2 SYGVKD. V dropped 2 bases and J dropped 0; count of bases not matched to a gene: 1. The CDR3, as DNA: TGTGCCATCAGTGAGGGGACAGGGGCCTCCTACGAGCAGTACTTC. Its protein is CAISEGTGASYEQYF.

This chain connects TRBV30 to TRBJ2-7; D ambiguous. V gave up 2 bases and J gave up 6 bases, with 14 bases separating them. This CDR3 has 13 amino acids. Germline CDR1 reads GTSNPN; CDR2 reads SVGIG (reference sequence). The CDR3, as DNA: TGTGCCTGGAGTATCATAGTCGGGTCCGAGCAGTACTTC. Its translation is CAWSIIVGSEQYF. Looking up the rest from reference TRBV30 and TRBJ2-7 gives the full variable domain: SQTIHQWPATLVQPVGSPLSLECTVEGTSNPNLYWYRQAAGRGLQLLFYSVGIGQISSEVPQNLSASRPQDRQFILSSKKLLLSDSGFYLCAWSIIVGSEQYFGPGTRLTVT.

The sample holds a few counts of this clone. Other nucleotide sequences in the sample specify the same CDR3. The rearrangement links TRBV5-1 to TRBJ2-2; D is unclear. V was cut by 2 bases and J by 4 bases, with 0 bases left in between. CDR3 length: 11 amino acids. Germline V gene data show CDR1 as SGHRS and CDR2 as YFSETQ. CDR3 DNA sequence: TGCGCCAGCAGCTTCACCGGGGAGCTGTTTTTT. Its translation: CASSFTGELFF.

This sequence joins TRBV27 and TRBJ2-7; 8 bases are a match to TRBD2. CDR1 and CDR2 (germline): MNHEY, SMNVEV (reference sequence). This CDR3 has 13 amino acids. Trimming took 5 bases from V and 5 from J; bases not matched to a gene: 5. This CDR3 reads CASSREGLHEQYF. DNA of the CDR3: TGTGCCAGCAGTCGGGAGGGCTTACACGAGCAGTACTTC.

The chain is built from TRBV10-3 and TRBJ2-1, with D maybe TRBD1 (6 bases). The CDR3 loop spans 12 amino acids. Germline V gives CDR1 ENHRY, CDR2 SYGVKD. Deletions cut 3 bases from V and 9 bases from J, with 9 bases between. The DNA of the CDR3 is TGTGCCATCAGTGACGAACAGGGTGAGCAGTTCTTC. Its translation: CAISDEQGEQFF.

The chain combines TRBV19 with TRBJ2-1, with D maybe TRBD2 (6 bases). Germline CDR1 is LNHDA and CDR2 is SQIVND (reference sequence). V lost 6 bases and J 0 bases, leaving 9 bases between the germline ends. This CDR3 spans 14 amino acids. The DNA for the CDR3 is TGTGCCAGTAGCGACGGGAGCTCCTACAATGAGCAGTTCTTC. Translated, it gives CASSDGSSYNEQFF. The variable domain in full, completed from reference TRBV19 and TRBJ2-1, reads DGGITQSPKYLFRKEGQNVTLSCEQNLNHDAMYWYRQDPGQGLRLIYYSQIVNDFQKGDIAEGYSVSREKKESFPLTVTSAQKNPTAFYLCASSDGSSYNEQFFGPGTRLTVL.

Comment on this clone: One junction end disagrees with the germline gene, perhaps due to a read error. The chain has TRBV7-7 and TRBJ2-2; 12 positions agree with TRBD2. Germline values: CDR1 SSHAT, CDR2 FNYEAQ (reference sequence). The CDR3 has 16 amino acids. CDR3 sequence (DNA): TGTGCTAGCAGTCATGGACTAGCGGGAACGACCGGGGAGCTGTTTTTT. It codes for CASSHGLAGTTGELFF.

This chain joins TRBV27 and TRBJ2-7, with 7 nucleotides matching TRBD1. Germline values: CDR1 MNHEY, CDR2 SMNVEV (reference sequence). Trimming cost V 2 bases and J 6 bases; bases outside gene matches: 4. The CDR3 is made up of 13 amino acids. The CDR3 spells CASSLRSGGEQYF. The CDR3 DNA reads TGTGCCAGCAGTTTAAGGTCAGGGGGCGAGCAGTACTTC.

The genes are TRBV5-4 and TRBJ2-7, with 10 bases identical to TRBD1. The CDR3 sequence is 15 residues long. V dropped 4 bases and J dropped 5; count of bases not matched to a gene: 9. From germline, CDR1 is SGHNT and CDR2 YYREEE (reference sequence). CDR3 loop: CASSPHRTGGHEQYF. In DNA, the CDR3 is TGTGCCAGCAGCCCGCACCGGACAGGGGGACACGAGCAGTACTTC.

The rearrangement joins TRBV6-5 to TRBJ1-1; D unclear. The CDR3 spans 15 residues. CDR1 and CDR2 (germline): MNHEY, SVGAGI. Trimming removed 0 bases from V and 3 bases from J, with 11 bases in between. CDR3 nucleotides: TGTGCCAGCAGTTACTCATTGAGCGCGGACACTGAAGCTTTCTTT. Its protein product is CASSYSLSADTEAFF.

The chain employs TRBV4-1 and TRBJ2-7; 7 bases match TRBD2. Trimming took 1 base from V and 3 from J; bases not matched to a gene: 9. The CDR3 consists of 16 residues. The germline V gene encodes CDR1 MGHRA and CDR2 YSYEKL. The CDR3 here is CASSQGGMGGGYEQYF. CDR3 in DNA: TGCGCCAGCAGCCAAGGGGGTATGGGCGGGGGCTACGAGCAGTACTTC.

This sequence joins TRBV21-1 and TRBJ2-5; the table gives TRBD2 as D, unverified against the DNA. TRBV21-1 is labeled a pseudogene. This CDR3 is 21 amino acids long. CDR3 bases: TGTGCCAGCAGCAAAGCGGCGTCGGGGACTAGCGGGGGGCCGGGGGAGGAGACCCAGTACTTC. It specifies CASSKAASGTSGGPGEETQYF.

This clone is a singleton in its sample. The CDR3 loop is CASSQESGTPLNTGELFF. In DNA form, the CDR3 reads TGCGCCAGCAGCCAAGAGTCCGGGACCCCGCTGAACACCGGGGAGCTGTTTTTT. The rearrangement links TRBV4-3 to TRBJ2-2, with D possibly being TRBD1 or TRBD2 (5 bases each). CDR1 and CDR2 from the germline V gene are LGHNA and YSLEER. Trimming pared 0 bases from V and 1 base from J, leaving 15 bases between. CDR3 size: 18 residues.

The chain combines TRBV7-9 with TRBJ2-5; possibly TRBD1 or TRBD2 for D (5 bases each). Germline V CDR1 and CDR2: SEHNR, FQNEAQ (reference sequence). V lost 4 bases, J lost 0 bases, and 12 bases lay in between. The CDR3 spans 15 residues. The CDR3 region is CASSSVGRHQETQYF. The CDR3 DNA reads as TGTGCCAGCAGCTCCGTGGGACGGCACCAAGAGACCCAGTACTTC.